A selection of T cell receptor beta chains follows, all from one sample in a study of Graves' ophthalmopathy and Graves' hyperthyroidism. One entry per CDR3 protein, called by TCRdb with MiXCR from the multiplex PCR reads. The data show 350,000 to 400,000 distinct CDR3 sequences, 18% seen once. Specimen: peripheral blood. The receptors come from a young woman with Graves' ophthalmopathy. CDR3s include the opening cysteine and the closing phenylalanine or tryptophan. D genes are given only for firm matches. The size entry is marked missing in some rows and otherwise reads once, few, many or a size class.

many	NA	TRBV12-3/TRBV12-4	TRBJ1-1	CASSFADRDTEAFF	TGTGCCAGCAGTTTCGCGGACAGAGACACTGAAGCTTTCTTT
many	NA	TRBV12-3/TRBV12-4	TRBJ2-4	CASSNGFWNIQYF	TGTGCCAGCAGTAATGGGTTTTGGAACATTCAGTACTTC
many	TRBD1	TRBV10-3	TRBJ2-7	CAIRGDSTYEQYF	TGTGCCATCAGGGGGGACAGCACCTACGAGCAGTACTTC
many	TRBD1	TRBV30	TRBJ1-1	CASGNGGTGQLTFF	TGTGCCTCGGGGAATGGCGGGACAGGGCAATTGACTTTCTTT
NA	NA	TRBV7-9	TRBJ1-2	CASSLSRDGYGYTF	TGTGCCAGCAGCTTATCCAGGGATGGCTATGGCTACACCTTC
many	TRBD1	TRBV4-3	TRBJ1-2	CASSRGGTGGYGYTF	TGCGCCAGCAGCCGCGGAGGGACAGGGGGCTATGGCTACACCTTC
many	NA	TRBV6-2/TRBV6-3	TRBJ2-2	CASSRGGPNTGELFF	TGTGCCAGCAGCCGCGGGGGCCCGAACACCGGGGAGCTGTTTTTT
NA	NA	TRBV12-3/TRBV12-4	TRBJ2-2	CASSLLGGGGTGELFF	TGTGCCAGCAGCCTCCTTGGGGGTGGGGGCACCGGGGAGCTGTTTTTT
many	NA	TRBV7-2	TRBJ1-1	CASSLDWSEAFF	TGTGCCAGCAGCTTAGATTGGTCTGAAGCTTTCTTT
many	NA	TRBV20-1	TRBJ1-5	CSARRPGPEHQPQHF	TGCAGTGCTAGAAGGCCGGGCCCGGAGCATCAGCCCCAGCATTTT
many	NA	TRBV6-1	TRBJ1-5	CATSGAGQSQPQHF	TGTGCCACCTCCGGCGCAGGTCAAAGTCAGCCCCAGCATTTT
many	NA	TRBV6-2/TRBV6-3	TRBJ1-1	CASTLPPLGDAEAFF	TGTGCCAGCACCTTACCTCCCCTAGGAGACGCTGAAGCTTTCTTT
many	TRBD1	TRBV6-5	TRBJ1-1	CASHRGTHEAFF	TGTGCCAGTCACAGGGGGACCCATGAAGCTTTCTTT
many	NA	TRBV6-2/TRBV6-3	TRBJ2-7	CASSYHGQGLSSGPYEQYF	TGTGCCAGCAGTTATCATGGGCAGGGGTTGTCTAGCGGACCCTACGAGCAGTACTTC
once	TRBD1	TRBV19	TRBJ1-2	CASSIEWTGEYTF	TGTGCCAGTAGTATTGAGTGGACAGGGGAGTACACCTTC
many	TRBD2	TRBV9	TRBJ2-5	CASSVASGLGTETQYF	TGTGCCAGCAGCGTAGCTTCGGGACTAGGAACGGAGACCCAGTACTTC
many	NA	TRBV7-2	TRBJ1-1	CASSLVGGRAFF	TGTGCCAGCAGCCTGGTTGGGGGGAGGGCTTTCTTT
NA	TRBD2	TRBV19	TRBJ2-7	CASERGTSGYEQYF	TGTGCCAGCGAACGGGGGACTAGCGGCTACGAGCAGTACTTC
NA	NA	TRBV27	TRBJ1-2	CASSTDRFNYGYTF	TGTGCCAGCAGTACAGATAGATTCAACTATGGCTACACCTTC
NA	TRBD2	TRBV19	TRBJ2-7	CASSLTSGGEQYF	TGTGCCAGTAGCTTGACTAGCGGAGGCGAGCAGTACTTC
many	TRBD1	TRBV15	TRBJ2-7	CATSSPKGTGPYEQYF	TGTGCCACCAGCAGCCCGAAAGGGACAGGGCCCTACGAGCAGTACTTC
many	TRBD1	TRBV6-5	TRBJ2-7	CASSRAPTGGEYF	TGTGCCAGCAGTCGAGCCCCAACAGGGGGAGAGTACTTC
many	TRBD1	TRBV7-8	TRBJ1-1	CASSLVAGGVNTEAFF	TGTGCCAGCAGCTTAGTTGCAGGGGGTGTGAACACTGAAGCTTTCTTT
many	TRBD1	TRBV10-3	TRBJ1-3	CAISWGTVNSGNTIYF	TGTGCCATCAGCTGGGGGACAGTCAACTCTGGAAACACCATATATTTT
many	NA	TRBV19	TRBJ1-5	CASSTDTNQPQHF	TGTGCCAGTAGCACGGACACTAATCAGCCCCAGCATTTT
many	NA	TRBV7-3	TRBJ1-1	CASSLMGWGRTEAFF	TGTGCCAGCAGCTTAATGGGCTGGGGGCGAACTGAAGCTTTCTTT
many	NA	TRBV9	TRBJ2-7	CASSGQTGTYEQYF	TGTGCCAGCAGCGGACAGACGGGCACCTACGAGCAGTACTTC
many	TRBD1	TRBV19	TRBJ2-7	CASSPNTGQAQKYF	TGTGCCAGTAGCCCTAACACAGGACAGGCGCAGAAGTACTTC
many	NA	TRBV12-3/TRBV12-4	TRBJ1-2	CASSGGPGYGYTF	TGTGCCAGCTCCGGGGGGCCAGGGTATGGCTACACCTTC
NA	NA	TRBV12-3/TRBV12-4	TRBJ2-2	CASSLQGGGELFF	TGTGCCAGCAGTCTTCAAGGGGGCGGGGAGCTGTTTTTT
NA	NA	TRBV6-1	TRBJ2-7	CASSDQLAASYEQYF	TGTGCCAGCAGTGACCAGTTAGCGGCTTCCTACGAGCAGTACTTC
many	NA	TRBV28	TRBJ2-3	CASSLLDPDTQYF	TGTGCCAGCAGTTTATTAGATCCAGATACGCAGTATTTT
NA	TRBD2	TRBV6-1	TRBJ2-5	CASSESRRTSGQETQYF	TGTGCCAGCAGTGAAAGCCGGCGGACTAGCGGACAAGAGACCCAGTACTTC
many	TRBD1	TRBV19	TRBJ1-5	CASSILAGQHNQPQHF	TGTGCCAGTAGTATTTTAGCGGGACAGCACAATCAGCCCCAGCATTTT
many	NA	TRBV5-6	TRBJ1-6	CASRYSGSYNSPLHF	TGTGCCAGCAGATACAGCGGCTCCTATAATTCACCCCTCCACTTT
NA	NA	TRBV24-1	TRBJ2-7	CATSPGGSSYEQYF	TGTGCCACCAGTCCCGGGGGAAGCTCCTACGAGCAGTACTTC
many	NA	TRBV6-1	TRBJ1-2	CASRLTDNYGYTF	TGTGCCAGCAGATTGACAGATAACTATGGCTACACCTTC
many	NA	TRBV9	TRBJ2-7	CASSRGTRENEQYF	TGTGCCAGCAGCCGAGGGACCCGGGAAAACGAGCAGTACTTC
many	TRBD2	TRBV5-4	TRBJ2-4	CASSLRRVAGGQSSKNIQYF	TGTGCCAGCAGCTTGCGGAGAGTAGCGGGGGGGCAGAGTTCCAAAAACATTCAGTACTTC
few	NA	TRBV6-1	TRBJ2-2	CASSERAVNTGELFF	TGTGCCAGCAGTGAGCGGGCGGTCAACACCGGGGAGCTGTTTTTT
many	NA	TRBV10-3	TRBJ1-1	CATSNLGTSQWAAFF	TGTGCCACCTCAAACCTCGGGACAAGTCAATGGGCGGCTTTCTTT
many	NA	TRBV27	TRBJ2-2	CASSLLPGANTGELFF	TGTGCCAGCAGTTTATTACCGGGCGCGAACACCGGGGAGCTGTTTTTT
many	TRBD1	TRBV6-2/TRBV6-3	TRBJ2-7	CASSYPGTGGHEQYF	TGTGCCAGCAGTTACCCCGGGACAGGGGGCCACGAGCAGTACTTC
many	NA	TRBV2	TRBJ2-2	CASRFTGLGGELFF	TGTGCCAGCAGGTTCACAGGGCTGGGCGGGGAGCTGTTTTTT
many	NA	TRBV11-2	TRBJ2-5	CASSLDGAPGTQYF	TGTGCCAGCAGCTTAGATGGGGCCCCTGGGACCCAGTACTTC
many	TRBD1	TRBV19	TRBJ1-2	CASSMGTGLAYGYTF	TGTGCCAGTAGTATGGGGACAGGGTTGGCCTATGGCTACACCTTC
NA	NA	TRBV3-1	TRBJ2-7	CASSPTRGYEQYF	TGTGCCAGCAGCCCAACCCGGGGTTACGAGCAGTACTTC
NA	NA	TRBV19	TRBJ2-2	CASSVRSGELFF	TGTGCCAGTAGTGTTCGGTCCGGGGAGCTGTTTTTT
many	TRBD1	TRBV12-5	TRBJ2-2	CASGYRGKETGELFF	TGTGCTAGTGGGTACAGGGGCAAGGAAACCGGGGAGCTGTTTTTT
many	TRBD1	TRBV12-3/TRBV12-4	TRBJ2-7	CASSPQGANEQYF	TGTGCCAGCAGCCCTCAGGGGGCGAACGAGCAGTACTTC
many	NA	TRBV11-1	TRBJ1-1	CASSYPTQGMNTEAFF	TGTGCCAGCAGCTACCCAACACAGGGTATGAACACTGAAGCTTTCTTT
NA	NA	TRBV6-2/TRBV6-3	TRBJ1-1	CASSYSDVLKDAFF	TGTGCCAGCAGTTACTCGGACGTCCTCAAGGATGCTTTCTTT